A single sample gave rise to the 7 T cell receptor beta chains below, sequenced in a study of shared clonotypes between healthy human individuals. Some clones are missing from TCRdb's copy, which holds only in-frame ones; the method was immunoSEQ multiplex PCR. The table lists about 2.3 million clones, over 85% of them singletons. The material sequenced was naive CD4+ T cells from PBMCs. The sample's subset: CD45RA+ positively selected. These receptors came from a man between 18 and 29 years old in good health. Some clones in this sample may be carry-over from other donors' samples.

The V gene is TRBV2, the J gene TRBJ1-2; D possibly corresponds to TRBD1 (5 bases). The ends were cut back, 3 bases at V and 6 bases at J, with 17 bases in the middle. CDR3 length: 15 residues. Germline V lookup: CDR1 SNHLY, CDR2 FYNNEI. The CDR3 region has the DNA TGTGCCAGCAGTGAGGCCCGGGACCGAGGCGATGGCTACACCTTC. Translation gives CASSEARDRGDGYTF.

For the CDR3, the DNA is TGTGCCAGCAGCGATACGGGACAGGGGAGTTCTGGGGCCAACGTCCTGACTTTC. This codes for CASSDTGQGSSGANVLTF. The chain joins TRBV7-2 to TRBJ2-6; TRBD1 agrees at 10 bases. The V gene's germline CDR1 is SGHTA and CDR2 FQGNSA. Trimming cost V 5 bases and J 1 base; bases outside gene matches: 8. The CDR3 has 18 residues.

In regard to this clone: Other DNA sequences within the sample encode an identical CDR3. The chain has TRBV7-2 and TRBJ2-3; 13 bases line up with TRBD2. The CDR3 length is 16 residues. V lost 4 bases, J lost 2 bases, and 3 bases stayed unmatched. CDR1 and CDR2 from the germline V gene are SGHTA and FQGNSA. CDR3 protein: CASSSGLAGATDTQYF. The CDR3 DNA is TGTGCCAGCAGCTCCGGACTAGCGGGAGCCACAGATACGCAGTATTTT.

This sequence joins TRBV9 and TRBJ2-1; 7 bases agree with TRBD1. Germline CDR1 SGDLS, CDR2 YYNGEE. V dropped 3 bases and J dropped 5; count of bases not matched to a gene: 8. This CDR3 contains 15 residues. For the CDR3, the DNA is TGTGCCAGCAGCGAGAGAGGGGACAGAAACAATGAGCAGTTCTTC. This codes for CASSERGDRNNEQFF.

CDR3 in DNA: TGCGCCAGCAGCTTAGGTATAGACAGAGCTAACTATGGCTACACCTTC. It translates to CASSLGIDRANYGYTF. The chain recombines TRBV5-1 with TRBJ1-2; D possibly corresponds to TRBD1 (5 bases). The germline CDR1 and CDR2 sequences are SGHRS and YFSETQ. Trimming took 2 bases from V and 0 from J, leaving 14 bases between them. This CDR3 has 16 amino acids.

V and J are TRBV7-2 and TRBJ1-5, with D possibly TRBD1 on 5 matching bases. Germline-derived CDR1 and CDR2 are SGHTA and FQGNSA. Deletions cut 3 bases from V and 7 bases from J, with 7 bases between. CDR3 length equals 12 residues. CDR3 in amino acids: CASSFAGQPQHF. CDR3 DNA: TGTGCCAGCAGCTTTGCAGGGCAGCCCCAGCATTTT.

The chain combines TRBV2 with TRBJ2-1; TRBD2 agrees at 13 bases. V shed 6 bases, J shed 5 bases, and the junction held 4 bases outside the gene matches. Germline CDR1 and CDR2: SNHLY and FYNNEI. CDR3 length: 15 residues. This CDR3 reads CASRVLAGGNNEQFF. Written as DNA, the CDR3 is TGTGCCAGCAGGGTACTAGCGGGAGGGAACAATGAGCAGTTCTTC. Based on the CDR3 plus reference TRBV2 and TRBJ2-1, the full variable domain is EPEVTQTPSHQVTQMGQEVILRCVPISNHLYFYWYRQILGQKVEFLVSFYNNEISEKSEIFDDQFSVERPDGSNFTLKIRSTKLEDSAMYFCASRVLAGGNNEQFFGPGTRLTVL.